Listed below are T cell receptor beta chains from one sample, sequenced in a study of cytomegalovirus exposure and HLA in healthy donors. The protocol was immunoSEQ multiplex PCR, while the TCRdb copy is restricted to in-frame clones and leaves out a portion. The top ten hold 1.8% of the sample, which has 120,000 or so clones, about four fifths seen once. The sequenced sample consisted of PBMCs. These receptors came from a man aged 18 to 29 in good health and CMV-seronegative. The CDR3 runs from the conserved cysteine through the conserved F or W. D genes are given only for firm matches. Clone size appears in some rows only: once, few, many, or a class for an expanded clone.

d_call	j_call	clone_size	v_call	cdr3_aa	cdr3_nt
-	TRBJ1-2	-	TRBV6-5	CASSHSTLNYGYTF	TGTGCCAGCAGTCACTCGACATTGAACTATGGCTACACCTTC
TRBD1	TRBJ2-1	-	TRBV7-6	CASSPGDRKYNEQFF	TGTGCCAGCAGCCCAGGGGACAGGAAATACAATGAGCAGTTCTTC
-	TRBJ1-6	-	TRBV5-1	CASSVQGDNSPLHF	TGCGCCAGCAGCGTACAGGGAGATAATTCACCCCTCCACTTT
-	TRBJ1-2	once	TRBV7-9	CASSTQVDYGYTF	TGTGCCAGCAGCACACAGGTGGACTATGGCTACACCTTC
-	TRBJ1-1	-	TRBV9	CASSVGGRGSAFF	TGTGCCAGCAGCGTAGGGGGGAGGGGAAGCGCTTTCTTT
TRBD1	TRBJ1-1	-	TRBV6-5	CASRYGTGGRNTEAFF	TGTGCCAGCAGGTACGGGACAGGGGGACGAAACACTGAAGCTTTCTTT
TRBD1	TRBJ1-2	-	TRBV6-5	CASSYLRQGYGYTF	TGTGCCAGCAGTTACCTCCGACAGGGCTATGGCTACACCTTC
-	TRBJ2-2	once	TRBV10-3	CAISEIMRGELFF	TGTGCCATCAGTGAGATTATGCGCGGGGAGCTGTTTTTT
-	TRBJ2-5	-	TRBV7-2	CASSYQIVGETQYF	TGTGCCAGCAGCTATCAGATAGTCGGGGAGACCCAGTACTTC
TRBD1	TRBJ2-1	-	TRBV11-2	CASSEGPRTGDNEQFF	TGTGCCAGCAGCGAGGGTCCCCGGACAGGGGACAATGAGCAGTTCTTC
TRBD1	TRBJ1-1	-	TRBV11-2	CASTRTGPDTEAFF	TGTGCCAGCACCCGGACAGGGCCGGACACTGAAGCTTTCTTT
TRBD1	TRBJ2-1	few	TRBV5-8	CASTHRGREQFF	TGTGCCAGCACCCACAGGGGAAGAGAGCAGTTCTTC
TRBD1	TRBJ2-2	-	TRBV6-4	CASSQGAGGTGELFF	TGTGCCAGCAGCCAGGGGGCAGGGGGCACCGGGGAGCTGTTTTTT
TRBD2	TRBJ2-1	-	TRBV9	CASSPPRSGGHNEQFF	TGTGCCAGCAGCCCCCCGCGAAGCGGGGGCCACAATGAGCAGTTCTTC
-	TRBJ1-5	-	TRBV7-9	CASSQGGNSNQPQHF	TGTGCCAGCAGCCAGGGAGGGAATAGCAATCAGCCCCAGCATTTT
TRBD1	TRBJ1-1	-	TRBV5-6	CASSFFQGAMGAFF	TGTGCCAGCAGCTTTTTCCAGGGGGCCATGGGGGCTTTCTTT